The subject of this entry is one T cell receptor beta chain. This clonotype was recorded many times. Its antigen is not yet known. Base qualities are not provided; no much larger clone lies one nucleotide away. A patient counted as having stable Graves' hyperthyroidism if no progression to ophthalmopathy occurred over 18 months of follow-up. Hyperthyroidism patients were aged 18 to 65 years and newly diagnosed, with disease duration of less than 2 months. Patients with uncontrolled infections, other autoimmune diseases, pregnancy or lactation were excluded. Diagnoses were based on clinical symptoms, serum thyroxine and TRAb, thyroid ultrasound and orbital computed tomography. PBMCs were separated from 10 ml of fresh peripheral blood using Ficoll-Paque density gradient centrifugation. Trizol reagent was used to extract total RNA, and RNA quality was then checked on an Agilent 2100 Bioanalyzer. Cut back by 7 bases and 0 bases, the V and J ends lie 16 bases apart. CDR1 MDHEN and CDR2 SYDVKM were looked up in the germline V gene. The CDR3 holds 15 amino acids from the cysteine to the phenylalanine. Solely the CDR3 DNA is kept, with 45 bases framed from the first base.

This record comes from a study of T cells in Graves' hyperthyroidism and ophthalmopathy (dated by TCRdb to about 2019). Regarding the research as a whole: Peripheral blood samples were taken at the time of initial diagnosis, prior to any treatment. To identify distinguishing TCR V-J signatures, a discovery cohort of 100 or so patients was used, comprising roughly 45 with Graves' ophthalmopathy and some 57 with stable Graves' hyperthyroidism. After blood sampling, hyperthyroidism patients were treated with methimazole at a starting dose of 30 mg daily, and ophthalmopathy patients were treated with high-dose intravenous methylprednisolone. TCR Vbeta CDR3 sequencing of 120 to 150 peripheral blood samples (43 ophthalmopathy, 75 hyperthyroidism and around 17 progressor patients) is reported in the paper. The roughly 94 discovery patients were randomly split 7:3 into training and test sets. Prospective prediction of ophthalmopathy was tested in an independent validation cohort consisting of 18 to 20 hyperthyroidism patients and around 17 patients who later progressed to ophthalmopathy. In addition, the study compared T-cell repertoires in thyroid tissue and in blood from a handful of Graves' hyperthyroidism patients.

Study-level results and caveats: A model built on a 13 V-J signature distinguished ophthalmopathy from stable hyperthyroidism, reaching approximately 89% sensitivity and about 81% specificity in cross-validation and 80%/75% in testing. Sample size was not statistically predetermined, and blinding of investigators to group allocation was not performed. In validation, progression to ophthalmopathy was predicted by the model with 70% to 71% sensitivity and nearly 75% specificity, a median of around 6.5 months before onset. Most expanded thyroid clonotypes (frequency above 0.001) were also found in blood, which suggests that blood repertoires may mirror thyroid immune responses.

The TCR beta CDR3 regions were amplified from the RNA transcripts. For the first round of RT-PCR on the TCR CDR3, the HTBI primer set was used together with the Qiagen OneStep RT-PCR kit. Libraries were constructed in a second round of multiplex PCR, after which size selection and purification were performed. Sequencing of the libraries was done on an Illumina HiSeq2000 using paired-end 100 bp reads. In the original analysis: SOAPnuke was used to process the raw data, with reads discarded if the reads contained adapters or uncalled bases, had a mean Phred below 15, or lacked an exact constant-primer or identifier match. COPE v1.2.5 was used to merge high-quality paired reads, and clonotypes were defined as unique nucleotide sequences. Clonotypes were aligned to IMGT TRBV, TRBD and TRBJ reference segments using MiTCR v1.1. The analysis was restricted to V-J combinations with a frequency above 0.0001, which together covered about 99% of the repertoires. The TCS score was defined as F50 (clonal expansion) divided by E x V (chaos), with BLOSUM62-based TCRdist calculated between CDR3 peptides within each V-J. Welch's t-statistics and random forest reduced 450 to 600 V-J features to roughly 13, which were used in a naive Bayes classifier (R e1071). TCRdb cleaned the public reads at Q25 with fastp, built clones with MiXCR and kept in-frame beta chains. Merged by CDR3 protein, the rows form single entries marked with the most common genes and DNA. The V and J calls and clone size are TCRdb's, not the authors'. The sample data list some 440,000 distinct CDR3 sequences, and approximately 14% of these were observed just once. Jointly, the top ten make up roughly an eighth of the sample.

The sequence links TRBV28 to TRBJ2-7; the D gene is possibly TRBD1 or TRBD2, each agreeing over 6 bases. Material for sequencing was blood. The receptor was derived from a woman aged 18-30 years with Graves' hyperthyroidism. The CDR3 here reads CASITYGGLSYEQYF. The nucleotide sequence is TGTGCCAGCATTACCTACGGGGGCCTCTCCTACGAGCAGTACTTC.